These T cell receptor beta chains were read from a single sample in a study of blood T cell repertoires in COVID-19. The assay was immunoSEQ multiplex PCR, and TCRdb's table has in-frame clones only and misses some. The data hold over 200,000 clones, with around nine tenths observed a single time. Sequencing was done on a sample of peripheral blood. The receptors originated from a man aged 60 to 69 with COVID-19, enrolled during active disease. CDR3s include the opening cysteine and the closing phenylalanine or tryptophan. The D gene is left open where the match is weak. Only some rows state a clone size, as once, few, many or a class for expanded clones.

TRBV5-3	NA	TRBJ2-2	NA	CARSLEASGELFF	TGTGCCAGAAGCTTGGAAGCTTCCGGGGAGCTGTTTTTT
TRBV5-5	NA	TRBJ2-1	TRBD2	CASSPRLAGGQEQFF	TGTGCCAGCAGCCCAAGACTAGCGGGAGGGCAGGAGCAGTTCTTC
TRBV19	NA	TRBJ1-5	NA	CASSFGGPQGQPQHF	TGTGCCAGTAGTTTTGGAGGGCCCCAGGGACAGCCCCAGCATTTT
TRBV11-2	NA	TRBJ2-7	TRBD2	CASSSGSEQYF	TGTGCCAGCTCTAGCGGGAGCGAGCAGTACTTC
TRBV18	NA	TRBJ2-7	NA	CASSTGAGKGEQYF	TGTGCCAGCTCAACTGGTGCGGGAAAAGGCGAGCAGTACTTC
TRBV3-1/TRBV3-2	NA	TRBJ1-5	NA	CASSRRGEDGQPQHF	TGTGCCAGCAGCCGAAGAGGGGAGGACGGTCAGCCCCAGCATTTT
TRBV7-9	few	TRBJ1-4	NA	CASSSLGGANEKLFF	TGTGCCAGCAGCTCCCTAGGGGGGGCTAATGAAAAACTGTTTTTT
TRBV3-1/TRBV3-2	NA	TRBJ1-1	NA	CASSPSGRFETEAFF	TGTGCCAGCAGCCCCTCCGGGAGGTTTGAGACTGAAGCTTTCTTT
TRBV24-1	NA	TRBJ1-2	NA	CATSEAGYFYGYTF	TGTGCCACCAGTGAGGCGGGGTATTTTTATGGCTACACCTTC
TRBV5-1	NA	TRBJ2-1	TRBD2	CASSSSGSGYNEQFF	TGCGCCAGCAGTTCAAGCGGGAGTGGGTACAATGAGCAGTTCTTC
TRBV18	NA	TRBJ2-7	TRBD2	CASSPPGLVYEQYF	TGTGCCAGCTCACCTCCGGGACTAGTCTACGAGCAGTACTTC